A selection of T cell receptor beta chains follows, all from one sample in a study of cytomegalovirus exposure and HLA in healthy donors. TCRdb's copy holds only in-frame clones and misses some; the assay was immunoSEQ multiplex PCR. The sample consists of approximately 260,000 clones, approximately 83% of them appearing once. The material sequenced was PBMCs. These TCRs come from a woman between 25 and 40 years old in good health and CMV-seropositive. CDR3s include the opening cysteine and the closing phenylalanine or tryptophan. Each record gives: V gene, clone size, D gene, J gene, CDR3 protein, CDR3 DNA. A D gene is named only where the DNA matches it firmly. The size entry is marked missing in some rows and otherwise reads once, few, many or a size class.

TRBV4-2	-	-	TRBJ2-3	CASSQDQIAENTDTQYF	TGTGCCAGCAGCCAAGATCAGATAGCGGAGAACACAGATACGCAGTATTTT
TRBV29-1	-	-	TRBJ2-5	CSVPTNQETQYF	TGCAGCGTCCCGACAAACCAAGAGACCCAGTACTTC
TRBV30	-	-	TRBJ2-3	CAWSVSGSTDTQYF	TGTGCCTGGAGTGTGTCGGGGTCCACAGATACGCAGTATTTT
TRBV29-1	-	TRBD2	TRBJ2-3	CSVVGPSGVVDTQYF	TGCAGCGTTGTGGGTCCTAGCGGGGTAGTGGATACGCAGTATTTT
TRBV11-3	-	-	TRBJ1-1	CASSSWNTEAFF	TGTGCCAGCAGCTCGTGGAACACTGAAGCTTTCTTT
TRBV11-2	-	TRBD2	TRBJ2-1	CASSLDSTSGSANEQFF	TGTGCCAGCAGCTTAGATTCGACTAGCGGGAGCGCGAATGAGCAGTTCTTC
TRBV30	-	TRBD1	TRBJ1-5	CAWSTYRGEPQHF	TGTGCCTGGAGTACATACAGGGGAGAGCCCCAGCATTTT
TRBV7-6	-	-	TRBJ2-2	CASRLRDSPTGELFF	TGTGCCAGCAGACTCCGGGACTCACCCACCGGGGAGCTGTTTTTT
TRBV2	-	TRBD2	TRBJ2-1	CASSAALTSEQFF	TGTGCCAGCAGTGCGGCCCTGACTAGCGAGCAGTTCTTC
TRBV28	-	-	TRBJ2-1	CASSSTLGYISSYNEQFF	TGTGCCAGCAGTTCCACATTGGGCTATATTAGCTCCTACAATGAGCAGTTCTTC
TRBV30	-	-	TRBJ1-2	CAWTAGIHNYGYTF	TGTGCCTGGACTGCGGGGATACATAACTATGGCTACACCTTC
TRBV18	-	TRBD2	TRBJ2-7	CASSPTRAGSNYEQYF	TGTGCCAGCTCACCCACCCGAGCGGGAAGTAATTACGAGCAGTACTTC
TRBV6-5	once	-	TRBJ1-3	CASSYSGEGNTIYF	TGTGCCAGCAGTTACTCAGGAGAGGGAAACACCATATATTTT
TRBV7-6	few	-	TRBJ1-5	CASSPSDYSNQPQHF	TGTGCCAGCAGCCCATCAGACTATAGCAATCAGCCCCAGCATTTT
TRBV18	once	TRBD2	TRBJ2-7	CASSPPPSGSSYEQYF	TGTGCCAGCTCACCCCCCCCTAGCGGGAGCTCCTACGAGCAGTACTTC
TRBV30	-	-	TRBJ2-5	CASGVETQYF	TGTGCCTCCGGGGTGGAGACCCAGTACTTC
TRBV5-6	-	-	TRBJ1-1	CASSLLSGTKGMNTEAFF	TGTGCCAGCAGCTTGTTGTCCGGGACAAAGGGGATGAACACTGAAGCTTTCTTT
TRBV30	-	-	TRBJ2-1	CAWSVMAIYNEQFF	TGTGCCTGGAGTGTAATGGCAATATACAATGAGCAGTTCTTC
TRBV29-1	-	TRBD1	TRBJ2-1	CSVEGSIGTGGVDEQFF	TGCAGCGTTGAGGGGTCTATAGGGACAGGGGGCGTTGATGAGCAGTTCTTC
TRBV7-6	-	-	TRBJ1-2	CASSLFTGDGGYTF	TGTGCCAGCAGCTTATTTACGGGGGACGGTGGCTACACCTTC
TRBV14	-	TRBD1	TRBJ1-2	CASSTTGEPNGYTF	TGTGCCAGCAGCACGACAGGGGAACCGAACGGCTACACCTTC
TRBV27	-	TRBD1	TRBJ1-5	CASKPTWGTGGNQPQHF	TGTGCCAGCAAGCCCACATGGGGGACAGGGGGCAATCAGCCCCAGCATTTT
TRBV19	-	TRBD1	TRBJ1-3	CASSLGTGGDSGNTIYF	TGTGCCAGTAGCCTCGGGACAGGAGGGGACTCTGGAAACACCATATATTTT
TRBV7-6	-	TRBD2	TRBJ2-3	CASTHTSGASTDTQYF	TGTGCCAGCACCCATACTAGCGGAGCTAGCACAGATACGCAGTATTTT
TRBV6-1	-	-	TRBJ1-5	CASSERGFQPQHF	TGTGCCAGCAGTGAAAGGGGGTTTCAGCCCCAGCATTTT
TRBV4-2	-	-	TRBJ1-2	CASSHVNYGYTF	TGTGCCAGCAGCCACGTTAACTATGGCTACACCTTC
TRBV6-1	-	-	TRBJ2-7	CASTQGGHFSYEQYF	TGTGCCAGCACCCAAGGGGGACACTTCTCCTACGAGCAGTACTTC
TRBV5-4	-	TRBD2	TRBJ2-3	CASSRGGASTDTQYF	TGTGCCAGCAGCCGGGGAGGGGCTAGCACAGATACGCAGTATTTT
TRBV20-1	-	-	TRBJ2-7	CSASSSYEQYF	TGCAGTGCTAGCTCCAGTTACGAGCAGTACTTC
TRBV10-3	few	TRBD2	TRBJ2-2	CAISGPGGLGTGELFF	TGTGCCATCAGTGGGCCGGGAGGGCTTGGCACCGGGGAGCTGTTTTTT
TRBV6-1	-	TRBD2	TRBJ2-1	CASSGSGTRIRLQFF	TGTGCCAGCAGTGGGTCCGGGACTAGGATACGACTGCAGTTCTTC
TRBV6-5	-	-	TRBJ2-5	CASSYSVGVAKETQYF	TGTGCCAGCAGTTACTCTGTGGGAGTAGCAAAAGAGACCCAGTACTTC
TRBV27	-	TRBD2	TRBJ2-3	CASSFMGGRITDTQYF	TGTGCCAGCAGTTTTATGGGCGGGAGGATCACAGATACGCAGTATTTT
TRBV28	-	-	TRBJ1-2	CASSLGVRNYGYTF	TGTGCCAGCAGTTTGGGAGTGCGAAACTATGGCTACACCTTC
TRBV28	once	-	TRBJ2-5	CASSPPTGIQETQYF	TGTGCCAGCAGTCCGCCCACGGGTATCCAAGAGACCCAGTACTTC
TRBV14	-	-	TRBJ2-5	CASSQDLKTEIQETQYF	TGTGCCAGCAGCCAAGATCTGAAGACAGAGATCCAAGAGACCCAGTACTTC
TRBV5-4	-	TRBD2	TRBJ2-2	CASSLLTSGPGELFF	TGTGCCAGCAGCTTGTTGACTAGCGGCCCCGGGGAGCTGTTTTTT
TRBV10-3	few	TRBD2	TRBJ2-7	CAISGGTPGEQYF	TGTGCCATCTCGGGAGGCACCCCCGGCGAGCAGTACTTC
TRBV14	-	TRBD2	TRBJ2-2	CASSQLAGYTGELFF	TGTGCCAGCAGCCAATTAGCGGGTTACACCGGGGAGCTGTTTTTT
TRBV28	few	-	TRBJ1-5	CASSAWGGVNQPQHF	TGTGCCAGCAGTGCCTGGGGGGGCGTCAATCAGCCCCAGCATTTT
TRBV29-1	-	TRBD1	TRBJ1-4	CSGQDRGQGKLFF	TGCAGCGGCCAGGACAGGGGGCAAGGAAAACTGTTTTTT
TRBV6-5	-	-	TRBJ1-1	CASRYPGPNTEAFF	TGTGCCAGCAGATACCCAGGGCCGAACACTGAAGCTTTCTTT
TRBV19	-	-	TRBJ2-3	CASSEVRGTDTQYF	TGTGCCAGTAGTGAGGTCAGGGGCACAGATACGCAGTATTTT
TRBV5-1	-	TRBD2	TRBJ2-3	CASSPGLAGDTDTQYF	TGCGCCAGCAGCCCGGGACTAGCGGGAGACACAGATACGCAGTATTTT